The 15 T cell receptor beta chains below come from one sample, sequenced in a study of beta chain features in type 1 diabetes (dated by TCRdb to the late 2010s). Library construction relied on the immunoSEQ multiplex PCR assay. The entire isolated RNA was reverse transcribed using the High Capacity cDNA Reverse Transcription Kit, and thus expressed TCRB transcripts were sequenced. Drawn from immuneACCESS, this table holds only the in-frame rearrangements with V and J called that TCRdb kept. Clones are partly lost; checked studies trace under half to an unresolved V gene and leave the rest unexplained. The sample table lists roughly 300,000 clones, 11% to 15% of them with a count of one. The top ten clonotypes cover more than 6.5% of the sample. Sequenced: central memory CD4+ T cells from blood. These receptors were obtained from a man under 40 in good health.

Turning to this clone: A much larger clone lies a single base off, so this may be a read error. The chain carries TRBV5-4 and TRBJ2-1, with TRBD2 matching 11 bases. V shed 1 base and J 3 bases; nucleotides not matched to a gene: 3. From germline, CDR1 is SGHNT and CDR2 YYREEE (reference sequence). This CDR3 has 16 residues. The CDR3 DNA sequence: TGTGCCAGCAGCTTGACCGGGACTAGCGGCTACAATGAGCAGTTCTTC. Protein product: CASSLTGTSGYNEQFF.

This clone came up a few times. V is TRBV19 and J is TRBJ2-6; D might be TRBD1 (5 bases). Trimming shortened V by 3 bases and J by 2 bases, and 8 bases separated the two germline ends. Germline V gene data show CDR1 as LNHDA and CDR2 as SQIVND (reference sequence). The CDR3 is made up of 15 amino acids. CDR3 coding DNA: TGTGCCAGTAGTATGCGACAGCCTGGGGCCAACGTCCTGACTTTC. Amino acid sequence: CASSMRQPGANVLTF.

V usage is TRBV9 and J usage is TRBJ2-2; TRBD1 aligns across 8 bases. CDR3 length equals 16 residues. Per the germline V gene, CDR1 is SGDLS and CDR2 is YYNGEE. V was clipped by 4 bases and J by 6 bases; unmatched bases: 11. The CDR3 DNA reads as TGTGCCAGCAGCTCTAGCACAGGGGGAGCCCCCGGGGAGCTGTTTTTT. As protein: CASSSSTGGAPGELFF.

In this sample, this clone turned up a few times. This chain uses TRBV7-3 with TRBJ2-7; 8 positions agree with TRBD1. The germline V gene encodes CDR1 SGHTA and CDR2 FQGTGA. J was trimmed by 3 bases and V by 2 bases; bases with no gene match: 9. The CDR3 is made up of 16 amino acids. The CDR3 nucleotides read TGTGCCAGCAGCTTAGCAGGGGGCTTTGGGTACTACGAGCAGTACGTC. Translation gives CASSLAGGFGYYEQYV.

This clone was picked up many times. The chain combines TRBV5-5 with TRBJ1-1; no reliable D call. V was trimmed by 0 bases and J by 1 base, leaving 10 bases between them. This CDR3 has 15 residues. The V gene's germline CDR1 is SGHKS and CDR2 YYEKEE (reference sequence). CDR3 region: CASSLARAGNTEAFF. CDR3 sequence (DNA): TGTGCCAGCAGCTTGGCCCGGGCGGGGAACACTGAAGCTTTCTTT.

The gene calls are TRBV7-2 and TRBJ2-3; D possibly corresponds to TRBD2 (6 bases). V was trimmed by 5 bases and J by 1 base, leaving 13 bases between them. This CDR3 contains 15 residues. Germline V CDR1 and CDR2: SGHTA, FQGNSA. Written as DNA, the CDR3 is TGTGCCAGCAGCCCTCGGACGGGAGGCACAGATACGCAGTATTTT. It translates to CASSPRTGGTDTQYF.

The chain joins TRBV28 to TRBJ1-4; D is unresolved. This CDR3 region has 14 residues. CDR1 is MDHEN, CDR2 SYDVKM, per germline. The germline V and J ends were trimmed by 4 bases and 8 bases, with 14 bases remaining between them. CDR3 in amino acids: CASSSTFSPEKLFF. For the CDR3, the DNA is TGTGCCAGCAGTTCGACCTTTAGCCCCGAAAAACTGTTTTTT.

The chain couples TRBV6-6 to TRBJ2-3, with D unresolved. The CDR3 length is 15 residues. Trimming pared 6 bases from V and 6 bases from J, leaving 19 bases between. Germline V gives CDR1 MNHNY, CDR2 SVGAGI (reference sequence). The CDR3: CASRDDLSELDTQYF. DNA of the CDR3: TGTGCCAGCAGGGACGACTTGTCCGAGCTCGATACGCAGTATTTT.

The chain carries TRBV6-1 and TRBJ2-1; no definite D call. CDR3 size: 9 residues. V gave up 4 bases and J gave up 9 bases, with 1 base separating them. Germline V lookup: CDR1 MNHNS, CDR2 SASEGT. Here the CDR3 reads CASSVEQFF. CDR3 DNA: TGTGCCAGCAGTGTTGAGCAGTTCTTC.

This CDR3 is CASSPPTGARGYTF. The CDR3 region has the DNA TGTGCCAGCAGTCCCCCGACGGGGGCTCGGGGCTACACCTTC. The V and J genes are TRBV25-1 and TRBJ1-2, with D possibly being TRBD1 (6 bases). V lost 5 bases and J lost 8, with 18 bases in between. The germline V gene encodes CDR1 MGHDK and CDR2 SYGVNS. The CDR3 contains 14 residues.

This clone was observed a handful of times. This rearrangement joins TRBV7-2 to TRBJ2-7; D is uncertain. The germline V and J ends were trimmed by 2 bases and 2 bases, with 4 bases remaining between them. The CDR3 has 12 residues. In germline, CDR1 is SGHTA, CDR2 FQGNSA. The CDR3 reads CASSLPTYEQYF. The DNA for the CDR3 is TGTGCCAGCAGCTTACCTACCTACGAGCAGTACTTC.

This clone was seen more than once but under ten times. The chain joins TRBV19 to TRBJ2-7; 8 bases are a match to TRBD2. The V and J ends lost 6 bases and 2 bases, in that order; junction bases with no gene match: 6. The CDR3 sequence is 14 residues long. CDR1 and CDR2 from the germline V gene are LNHDA and SQIVND (reference sequence). CDR3 in amino acids: CASRPGGEAYEQYV. The CDR3 nucleotides are TGTGCCAGTAGGCCGGGGGGGGAGGCCTACGAGCAGTACGTC.

This clone was observed a handful of times. V and J are TRBV4-2 and TRBJ2-2; D may be TRBD1 or TRBD2 (5 bases each). Trimming cost V 2 bases and J 4 bases, with 17 bases left between them. CDR3 length: 17 residues. Germline assignment: CDR1 LGHNA and CDR2 YNFKEQ. The CDR3: CASSQFGAGASTGELFF. Here the CDR3 DNA reads TGTGCCAGCAGCCAATTCGGGGCCGGGGCAAGCACCGGGGAGCTGTTTTTT.

This clone was detected a few times. The chain joins TRBV14 to TRBJ2-2, with D unresolved. This CDR3 region has 16 residues. V dropped 4 bases and J dropped 6 bases, with 18 bases sitting between them. Germline V CDR1 and CDR2: SGHDN, FVKESK. The CDR3 nucleotides read TGTGCCAGCAGCCGAGACCGACTCGTGCCCCCCGGGGAGCTGTTTTTT. Translated: CASSRDRLVPPGELFF.

This clone was counted at least ten times. The gene calls are TRBV7-2 and TRBJ1-5; 8 nucleotides align to TRBD1. Trimming removed 5 bases from V and 11 bases from J; junction bases left unmatched: 11. The germline V gene has CDR1 SGHTA and CDR2 FQGNSA. The CDR3 has 14 amino acids. The CDR3, as DNA: TGTGCCAGCAGCGGTACAGGGGGACGCGGGTCCCAGCATTTT. This encodes CASSGTGGRGSQHF. Complete variable domain (other parts from reference TRBV7-2 and TRBJ1-5): GAGVSQSPSNKVTEKGKDVELRCDPISGHTALYWYRQSLGQGLEFLIYFQGNSAPDKSGLPSDRFSAERTGGSVSTLTIQRTQQEDSAVYLCASSGTGGRGSQHFGDGTRLSIL.